These 30 T cell receptor beta chains came from one sample sequenced in a study of CD8 T cells in ankylosing spondylitis. TCRdb redid the calling of the 5' RACE reads with MiXCR, one entry per CDR3 protein. Of 150,000 or so distinct CDR3 sequences listed, roughly 30% were seen once; the top ten hold around 6%. Source material: synovial fluid, either unsorted or a sorted T cell fraction (not recorded which). The receptor source for this set is a male donor with ankylosing spondylitis.

V usage is TRBV20-1 and J usage is TRBJ2-2; the D is unclear. The V gene's germline CDR1 is DFQATT and CDR2 SNEGSKA (reference sequence). There are 13 residues in the CDR3. Trimming pared 3 bases from V and 1 base from J, leaving 6 bases between. The CDR3 sequence: CSASPVNTGELFF. CDR3 nucleotide sequence: TGCAGTGCTAGTCCAGTGAACACCGGGGAGCTGTTTTTT.

This clonotype was counted only a few times. The chain carries TRBV5-1 and TRBJ2-1, with 10 bases fitting TRBD2. Germline values: CDR1 SGHRS, CDR2 YFSETQ. The CDR3 runs 13 residues. After removal of 4 bases from V and 9 bases from J, the junction contained 4 bases not matched to a gene. The CDR3 here is CASSLAGVFEQFF. For the CDR3, the DNA is TGCGCCAGCAGCCTAGCGGGAGTCTTTGAGCAGTTCTTC.

The rearrangement uses TRBV20-1 and TRBJ2-7; 7 bases fit TRBD1. The germline V gene encodes CDR1 DFQATT and CDR2 SNEGSKA (reference sequence). Trimming at V came to 1 base and at J to 2 bases, leaving 5 bases not matched to a gene. The CDR3 covers 14 residues. The CDR3 loop is CSARAPTGTYEQYF. CDR3 DNA sequence: TGCAGTGCTAGAGCCCCGACAGGGACCTACGAGCAGTACTTC.

The J gene is TRBJ2-2, the V gene TRBV3-1, with 7 bases fitting TRBD2. CDR1 is LGHDT, CDR2 YNNKEL, per germline (reference sequence). The trim removed 6 bases at V and 7 bases at J, leaving 14 bases unmatched. The CDR3 contains 16 residues. The CDR3 region is CASSWWASGRDGELFF. The DNA for the CDR3 is TGTGCCAGCAGTTGGTGGGCTAGCGGACGGGACGGGGAGCTGTTTTTT.

V and J are TRBV12-5 and TRBJ1-1, with TRBD1 matching 7 bases. The CDR3 length is 15 residues. Germline V gives CDR1 LGHNT, CDR2 FRNRAP. V was pared by 5 bases and J by 0 bases, with 6 bases of the junction left unmatched. CDR3 nucleotides: TGTGCTAGTGGTCCGGGACAGTTTATGAACACTGAAGCTTTCTTT. Translated: CASGPGQFMNTEAFF.

This clonotype was seen a single time. V is TRBV6-1 and J is TRBJ1-5; no definite D call. Trimming took off 6 bases at V and 2 bases at J, with 8 bases between the two ends. Germline values: CDR1 MNHNS, CDR2 SASEGT. This CDR3 comprises 13 residues. The chain's CDR3 is CASSWRGNQPQHF. The CDR3 DNA is TGTGCCAGCAGCTGGCGCGGCAATCAGCCCCAGCATTTT.

This clonotype was found many times. This chain links TRBV18 with TRBJ2-5; D gene unclear. Germline CDR1 reads KGHSH; CDR2 reads LQKENI. This CDR3 has 13 residues. Trimming removed 3 bases at V and 5 bases at J, with 10 bases between. The CDR3 nucleotides read TGTGCCAGCTCACCGTGGGGATTCGAGACCCAGTACTTC. Translating it yields CASSPWGFETQYF.

This clonotype was found a few times. V gene TRBV5-1 combines with J gene TRBJ1-4; no definite D call. Germline V gene sequence: CDR1 SGHRS, CDR2 YFSETQ. The CDR3 loop spans 14 amino acids. The germline V and J ends were trimmed by 2 bases and 4 bases, with 9 bases remaining between them. CDR3 sequence (DNA): TGCGCCAGCAGCTTAGGTTATAATAATGAAAAACTGTTTTTT. Amino acids: CASSLGYNNEKLFF.

In DNA form, the CDR3 reads TGTGCCAGCAGCCTCGGGATCTCTGGAAACACCATATATTTT. This encodes CASSLGISGNTIYF. This chain links TRBV7-9 with TRBJ1-3; D is unclear. Germline assignment: CDR1 SEHNR and CDR2 FQNEAQ (reference sequence). The V and J ends lost 5 bases and 0 bases respectively, with 8 bases between them. CDR3 length: 14 amino acids.

This clonotype came up many times. This CDR3 is CASSWGQPAYEQYF. In DNA form, the CDR3 reads TGTGCCAGCAGCTGGGGACAGCCCGCCTACGAGCAGTACTTC. The V gene is TRBV7-9, the J gene TRBJ2-7; 7 bases are shared with TRBD1. In germline, CDR1 is SEHNR, CDR2 FQNEAQ (reference sequence). The CDR3 covers 14 residues. The trim removed 4 bases at V and 2 bases at J, leaving 5 bases unmatched.

This clonotype has just a few counts. This rearrangement joins TRBV5-1 to TRBJ1-2; TRBD1 matches 10 bases. This CDR3 has 15 residues. The germline V gene has CDR1 SGHRS and CDR2 YFSETQ. V was clipped by 4 bases and J by 4 bases; unmatched bases: 7. In nucleotides, the CDR3 is TGCGCCAGCAGCCCTCGACAGGGGGCGATCTATGGCTACACCTTC. It is translated as CASSPRQGAIYGYTF.

This clonotype was seen a handful of times. CDR3 DNA: TGTGCCAGCAGCTTGAGTCTAGCGAGCACAGATACGCAGTATTTT. This codes for CASSLSLASTDTQYF. V usage is TRBV7-6 and J usage is TRBJ2-3; tentatively, D is TRBD2 (6 bases). Germline assignment: CDR1 SGHVS and CDR2 FNYEAQ. The CDR3 contains 15 residues. The V and J ends lost 3 bases and 0 bases respectively, with 10 bases between them.

V gene TRBV18 combines with J gene TRBJ2-7, with TRBD1 identical over 8 bases. Trimming at V came to 3 bases and at J to 3 bases, leaving 7 bases not matched to a gene. The CDR3 contains 15 residues. Germline assignment: CDR1 KGHSH and CDR2 LQKENI. The CDR3 bases are TGTGCCAGCTCACCCACCGGACAGGGCTACTACGAGCAGTACTTC. Encoded protein: CASSPTGQGYYEQYF.

Written as DNA, the CDR3 is TGTGCCAGCAGACCGGGACAGGGGGCCCACAATGAGCAGTTCTTC. Its protein product is CASRPGQGAHNEQFF. V and J are TRBV6-1 and TRBJ2-1; 12 nucleotides line up with TRBD1. The V gene's germline CDR1 is MNHNS and CDR2 SASEGT. Trimming cost V 6 bases and J 5 bases; bases outside gene matches: 5. This CDR3 is 15 amino acids long.

This clonotype was seen a few times. V is TRBV12-3 or TRBV12-4 and J is TRBJ1-6; the D is unclear. The CDR3 consists of 12 residues. Trimming took off 5 bases at V and 10 bases at J, with 9 bases between the two ends. The CDR3 region is CASSGPTSPLHF. The CDR3 DNA reads as TGTGCCAGCAGTGGGCCCACGTCACCCCTCCACTTT.

There are many counts of this clonotype. V usage is TRBV5-1 and J usage is TRBJ2-3; TRBD2 aligns across 8 bases. The V gene's germline CDR1 is SGHRS and CDR2 YFSETQ. The trim removed 3 bases at V and 5 bases at J, leaving 11 bases unmatched. The CDR3 contains 16 residues. The CDR3 DNA reads TGCGCCAGCAGCTCCCAACCGGGACTAGGAATAGATACGCAGTATTTT. Encoded protein: CASSSQPGLGIDTQYF.

This clonotype came up many times. The rearrangement uses TRBV5-1 and TRBJ2-7; D unclear. The germline gives CDR1 SGHRS, CDR2 YFSETQ. With 0 bases removed from V and 4 bases from J, the gap between germline ends came to 8 bases. CDR3 size: 13 residues. CDR3 region: CASSLVVGYEQYF. The CDR3 bases are TGCGCCAGCAGCTTGGTGGTCGGATACGAGCAGTACTTC. Using reference TRBV5-1 and TRBJ2-7 for the parts outside the CDR3, the full variable domain is KAGVTQTPRYLIKTRGQQVTLSCSPISGHRSVSWYQQTPGQGLQFLFEYFSETQRNKGNFPGRFSGRQFSNSRSEMNVSTLELGDSALYLCASSLVVGYEQYFGPGTRLTVT.

The chain uses TRBV7-6 and TRBJ1-1; TRBD1 aligns across 7 bases. Looked up from germline, CDR1 is SGHVS and CDR2 is FNYEAQ. V was pared by 6 bases and J by 5 bases, with 9 bases of the junction left unmatched. The CDR3 runs 14 residues. The CDR3 sequence is CASRPYRGETEAFF. CDR3 nucleotides: TGTGCCAGCAGACCCTACAGGGGAGAGACTGAAGCTTTCTTT.

The V and J genes are TRBV5-1 and TRBJ1-6; a weak D match, TRBD1 (5 bases). Trimming took off 0 bases at V and 10 bases at J, with 14 bases between the two ends. Germline V lookup: CDR1 SGHRS, CDR2 YFSETQ. This CDR3 is 15 amino acids long. The CDR3 bases are TGCGCCAGCAGCTTGGACAGTTTAGGGGCGTCACCCCTCCACTTT. This translates into CASSLDSLGASPLHF.

V is TRBV20-1 and J is TRBJ2-7, with 11 bases fitting TRBD2. The CDR3 has 17 residues. CDR1 and CDR2 (germline): DFQATT, SNEGSKA (reference sequence). CDR3 DNA: TGCTGTGTCAGCGGGCTAGCGGGGGGTCCAGGGGACTACGAGCAGTACTTC. Translation gives CCVSGLAGGPGDYEQYF.

This clonotype was seen a few times. The rearrangement links TRBV18 to TRBJ2-5, with 7 bases identical to TRBD1. This CDR3 contains 15 residues. Germline V lookup: CDR1 KGHSH, CDR2 LQKENI. J was trimmed by 1 base and V by 3 bases; bases with no gene match: 5. Here the CDR3 reads CASSPRRDSQETQYF. In nucleotides, the CDR3 is TGTGCCAGCTCACCGCGCCGGGACAGCCAAGAGACCCAGTACTTC. The full variable domain, completed using reference TRBV18 and TRBJ2-5, is NAGVMQNPRHLVRRRGQEARLRCSPMKGHSHVYWYRQLPEEGLKFMVYLQKENIIDESGMPKERFSAEFPKEGPSILRIQQVVRGDSAAYFCASSPRRDSQETQYFGPGTRLLVL.

This clonotype was found a few times. V is TRBV7-8 and J is TRBJ2-1; TRBD2 matches 8 bases. The CDR3 spans 17 residues. Germline V gene lookup returns CDR1 SGHVS and CDR2 FQNEAQ. Unmatched junction bases numbered 7, after V lost 3 bases and J lost 0 bases. CDR3 nucleotides: TGTGCCAGCAGCTTCAGGACTAGCTTTCCCTCCTACAATGAGCAGTTCTTC. It is translated as CASSFRTSFPSYNEQFF.

There are many counts of this clonotype. The rearrangement links TRBV5-1 to TRBJ1-1; possibly TRBD1 for D (6 bases). V was pared by 0 bases and J by 1 base, with 7 bases between. This CDR3 spans 14 amino acids. Looked up from germline, CDR1 is SGHRS and CDR2 is YFSETQ. The CDR3 coding sequence is TGCGCCAGCAGCTTGGGGGGACAGAACACTGAAGCTTTCTTT. This codes for CASSLGGQNTEAFF. The full variable domain, its missing parts supplied by reference TRBV5-1 and TRBJ1-1, is KAGVTQTPRYLIKTRGQQVTLSCSPISGHRSVSWYQQTPGQGLQFLFEYFSETQRNKGNFPGRFSGRQFSNSRSEMNVSTLELGDSALYLCASSLGGQNTEAFFGQGTRLTVV.

The chain couples TRBV2 to TRBJ1-1, with D possibly TRBD1 on 6 matching bases. The V gene's germline CDR1 is SNHLY and CDR2 FYNNEI. The CDR3 has 15 residues. V was cut by 1 base and J by 5 bases, with 14 bases left in between. Here the CDR3 DNA reads TGTGCCAGCAGTGAAGTTGGCAGGGGTTTTACTGAAGCTTTCTTT. Its protein is CASSEVGRGFTEAFF.

The chain is built from TRBV7-3 and TRBJ1-4; tentatively, D is TRBD1 (6 bases). The V gene lost 2 bases and the J gene lost 10 bases, with 23 bases spanning the gap. Germline CDR1 SGHTA, CDR2 FQGTGA. The CDR3 extends over 17 amino acids. CDR3 in DNA: TGTGCCAGCAGCTTATATCTGGGGGCAGACTTTTTTGGAAAACTGTTTTTT. This gives the protein CASSLYLGADFFGKLFF.

This clonotype came up many times. The chain combines TRBV5-1 with TRBJ1-1; possible D gene TRBD1, 6 bases. The CDR3 consists of 15 residues. V was cut by 3 bases and J by 2 bases, with 14 bases left in between. Germline CDR1 is SGHRS and CDR2 is YFSETQ. The chain's CDR3 is CASSSQGTDNTEAFF. The CDR3 nucleotides read TGCGCCAGCAGCTCACAGGGAACCGATAACACTGAAGCTTTCTTT.

Only a few counts were recorded for this clonotype. The chain is built from TRBV12-3 or TRBV12-4 and TRBJ2-2, with a possible D match to TRBD1 (6 bases). Trimming took 7 bases from V and 4 from J, leaving 13 bases between them. The CDR3 contains 14 residues. CDR3 region: CASTSRGSTGELFF. CDR3 coding DNA: TGTGCCAGCACATCCAGGGGTAGCACCGGGGAGCTGTTTTTT.

V is TRBV24-1 and J is TRBJ2-2; 9 nucleotides align to TRBD1. With V trimmed by 6 bases and J by 8 bases, 12 bases remained unmatched. CDR1 is KGHDR, CDR2 SFDVKD, per germline. This CDR3 has 16 amino acids. The CDR3 region is CATSSSGQGLKGELFF. The CDR3 coding sequence is TGTGCCACCAGTTCCTCGGGACAGGGTCTTAAAGGGGAGCTGTTTTTT.

In this sample, this clonotype turned up a few times. The V gene is TRBV20-1, the J gene TRBJ2-4; weak D call: TRBD2 (7 bases). The CDR3 spans 12 residues. Germline loops: CDR1 DFQATT, CDR2 SNEGSKA (reference sequence). Trimming cost V 3 bases and J 15 bases, with 18 bases left between them. The CDR3: CSARTRTERGYF. The CDR3 DNA reads as TGCAGTGCTAGGACCCGGACAGAGCGGGGGTACTTC.

The J gene is TRBJ1-2, the V gene TRBV12-3 or TRBV12-4; tentatively, D is TRBD1 (5 bases). Trimming cost V 9 bases and J 4 bases, with 21 bases left between them. CDR3 size: 15 residues. The CDR3, as DNA: TGTGCCAGTAAAACCCGACCTGGGGGACCCTATGGCTACACCTTC. Translating gives CASKTRPGGPYGYTF.